This record looks at one T cell receptor beta chain sequence and its context. Within its sample, this clone is medium-sized (0.01 to 0.1%). Its antigen specificity is not known. Base qualities are not recorded, but no much larger clone differs from it by a single base. This entry belongs to a study of control samples from healthy donors and cancer patients (dated by TCRdb to between 2020 and 2021). In the germline V gene (reference sequence), CDR1 corresponds to SEHNR and CDR2 to FQNEAQ. V was cut back by 4 bases and J by 3 bases, leaving a gap of 16 bases between them. The CDR3 sequence holds 15 residues, the cysteine and phenylalanine included. The entry retains the CDR3 DNA only, 45 bases that are in frame from base 1. The library came from the immunoSEQ multiplex PCR assay. Here the immuneACCESS table is served through TCRdb, limited to in-frame sequences with V and J called. Missing clones are a known gap in these copies; in checked studies unresolved V genes cover under half, and the rest lacks a known reason. The sample table shows fewer than 110,000 clones, and around 88% are seen once. About a fifth of the sample belongs to the ten largest clones.

The sequence came from a man aged 60 to 75 with lung cancer. The rearranged chain carries TRBV7-9 and TRBJ2-7; D gene: possibly TRBD2, on 5 matching bases. Sequencing was done on a sample of PBMCs. The sequenced DNA is TGTGCCAGCAGCTCGCCGGACGTCGGGATCTACGAGCAGTACTTC. Its product reads: CASSSPDVGIYEQYF.